The next 29 T cell receptor beta chains were all read from a single sample in a study of shared clonotypes between healthy human individuals. Assay: immunoSEQ multiplex PCR; the TCRdb copy retains only in-frame clones and omits some. Of 400,000 to 550,000 clones detected, around three quarters appear once; the ten largest clones hold 12%. The source material was PBMCs. These receptor sequences come from a woman aged 40-49 years in good health. Some clones in this sample may be carry-over from other donors' samples.

The V and J genes are TRBV5-1 and TRBJ2-2; D may be TRBD2 (5 bases). The CDR3 is made up of 13 amino acids. V gave up 6 bases and J gave up 6 bases, with 12 bases separating them. Germline-derived CDR1 and CDR2 are SGHRS and YFSETQ. The CDR3: CASNFPGAGELFF. CDR3 nucleotides: TGCGCCAGCAACTTCCCCGGGGCCGGGGAGCTGTTTTTT.

This sequence joins TRBV28 and TRBJ1-6; the D gene is possibly TRBD1 (5 bases). Germline values: CDR1 MDHEN, CDR2 SYDVKM. V was clipped by 6 bases and J by 7 bases, with 16 bases between them. The CDR3 is 15 amino acids. CDR3 region: CASRYPGRRNSPLHF. The CDR3 DNA reads as TGTGCCAGCAGATATCCGGGACGGAGGAATTCACCCCTCCACTTT.

The gene calls are TRBV2 and TRBJ1-1; D ambiguous. V lost 2 bases and J lost 4, with 2 bases in between. The CDR3 sequence is 11 residues long. Germline CDR1 reads SNHLY; CDR2 reads FYNNEI. CDR3 protein: CASSESTEAFF. CDR3 coding DNA: TGTGCCAGCAGTGAATCCACTGAAGCTTTCTTT.

The rearrangement uses TRBV18 and TRBJ2-7; the match to TRBD1 covers 11 bases. V lost 3 bases, J lost 4 bases, and 5 bases stayed unmatched. Germline V CDR1 and CDR2: KGHSH, LQKENI. The CDR3 loop spans 15 amino acids. The CDR3 DNA sequence: TGTGCCAGCTCACCTGGGACAGGGGGTTTGTACGAGCAGTACTTC. This translates into CASSPGTGGLYEQYF.

The rearrangement joins TRBV2 to TRBJ2-3, with 8 bases that match TRBD2. V gave up 7 bases and J gave up 3 bases; unmatched junction bases: 6. CDR3 size: 14 residues. Germline V lookup: CDR1 SNHLY, CDR2 FYNNEI. The CDR3 here is CASTSGLGTDTQYF. The CDR3 nucleotides read TGTGCCAGCACTTCGGGACTAGGGACAGATACGCAGTATTTT.

This clone came up a few times. The chain combines TRBV20-1 with TRBJ2-7; D may correspond to TRBD1 or TRBD2 (6 bases each). This CDR3 comprises 11 residues. Per germline, CDR1 DFQATT and CDR2 SNEGSKA (reference sequence). The germline V and J ends were trimmed by 7 bases and 3 bases, with 10 bases remaining between them. The CDR3 loop is CSVKGGYEQYF. CDR3 nucleotides: TGCAGTGTAAAGGGGGGCTACGAGCAGTACTTC.

This clone was seen many times. The same CDR3 arises from other DNA sequences in this sample as well. This rearrangement joins TRBV7-9 to TRBJ2-3; TRBD2 is a possible D gene (5 bases). The V gene's germline CDR1 is SEHNR and CDR2 FQNEAQ (reference sequence). This CDR3 contains 12 residues. V was clipped by 5 bases and J by 6 bases, with 9 bases between them. CDR3 protein: CASSEGLDTQYF. The CDR3 region has the DNA TGTGCCAGCAGCGAGGGTTTGGATACGCAGTATTTT.

V usage is TRBV10-3 and J usage is TRBJ1-3; D perhaps matches TRBD1 (5 bases). The V and J ends lost 2 bases and 5 bases respectively, with 7 bases between them. The CDR3 spans 13 residues. Germline values: CDR1 ENHRY, CDR2 SYGVKD. CDR3 region: CAISEGHRNTIYF. The CDR3 nucleotides read TGTGCCATCAGTGAGGGACACCGAAACACCATATATTTT.

The chain links TRBV27 to TRBJ2-7, with D possibly TRBD1 on 5 matching bases. The CDR3 has 16 amino acids. V shed 3 bases and J shed 2 bases, with 17 bases lying between them. Germline-derived CDR1 and CDR2 are MNHEY and SMNVEV (reference sequence). This chain's CDR3 is CASSFVGSGLTYEQYF. In DNA form, the CDR3 reads TGTGCCAGCAGTTTTGTTGGGTCAGGGCTTACCTACGAGCAGTACTTC.

The V call is TRBV19, the J call TRBJ1-4, with D perhaps TRBD1 (5 bases). The CDR3 is made up of 16 amino acids. Germline V gives CDR1 LNHDA, CDR2 SQIVND (reference sequence). Trimming pared 2 bases from V and 4 bases from J, leaving 14 bases between. Here the CDR3 reads CASSISTGGDNEKLFF. CDR3 DNA: TGTGCCAGTAGTATATCCACAGGTGGTGATAATGAAAAACTGTTTTTT.

V and J are TRBV5-4 and TRBJ2-7; TRBD1 agrees at 7 bases. The J segment lost 1 base and the V segment lost 0 bases, leaving 13 bases of the junction unmatched. The CDR3 covers 18 residues. Germline V gives CDR1 SGHNT, CDR2 YYREEE (reference sequence). The CDR3 DNA reads TGTGCCAGCAGCTTGGTGGGGGACAGTTTCAGTAGGTCCTACGAGCAGTACTTC. It codes for CASSLVGDSFSRSYEQYF.

The chain has TRBV25-1 and TRBJ2-1; TRBD2 matches 11 bases. The CDR3 length is 14 residues. In germline, CDR1 is MGHDK, CDR2 SYGVNS. The trim removed 5 bases at V and 7 bases at J, leaving 4 bases unmatched. The CDR3, as DNA: TGTGCCAGCAGTCGATCTAGCGGGAGGAATGAGCAGTTCTTC. Amino acid sequence: CASSRSSGRNEQFF.

This chain joins TRBV9 and TRBJ1-1; tentative D call: TRBD1 (5 bases). CDR1 and CDR2 from the germline V gene are SGDLS and YYNGEE. The CDR3 loop spans 15 amino acids. V shed 0 bases and J shed 4 bases, with 13 bases lying between them. The CDR3 region is CASSVGGPWITEAFF. The DNA for the CDR3 is TGTGCCAGCAGCGTAGGGGGACCTTGGATCACTGAAGCTTTCTTT.

About this clone itself: A much larger clone differs from this one at a single base, so this may be a read error. The same CDR3 arises from other DNA sequences in this sample as well. The chain has TRBV5-1 and TRBJ2-7; the match to TRBD1 covers 7 bases. Per germline, CDR1 SGHRS and CDR2 YFSETQ. CDR3 length: 13 residues. The CDR3 DNA reads as TGCGCAAGCAGCCGGGACAGCGCCTACGAGCAGTACTTC. It encodes CASSRDSAYEQYF.

As to this clone: A read error may account for a junction end that differs from germline. The rearrangement uses TRBV7-2 and TRBJ2-7; TRBD2 aligns across 13 bases. This CDR3 contains 13 residues. Germline values: CDR1 SGHTA, CDR2 FQGNSA. The CDR3 DNA sequence: TGTGCCAGCAGCCCTCTACGGGGACTAGCGGGGAACTTC. Residues: CASSPLRGLAGNF.

The table lists this clone with a few counts. The gene calls are TRBV5-1 and TRBJ2-6, with a possible D match to TRBD1 (5 bases). The CDR3 extends over 16 amino acids. CDR1 SGHRS and CDR2 YFSETQ come from the germline V gene. Trimming shortened V by 6 bases and J by 0 bases, and 13 bases separated the two germline ends. CDR3 nucleotides: TGCGCCAGCAACCACAGGCTGAGCTCTGGGGCCAACGTCCTGACTTTC. This encodes CASNHRLSSGANVLTF.

V gene TRBV15 combines with J gene TRBJ2-4; D might be TRBD2 (5 bases). The CDR3 extends over 16 amino acids. Deletions cut 0 bases from V and 5 bases from J, with 14 bases between. Germline V lookup: CDR1 LNHNV, CDR2 YYDKDF (reference sequence). CDR3 DNA: TGTGCCACCAGCAGAGATCGAGGGAGTGTAGAAAACATTCAGTACTTC. Protein sequence: CATSRDRGSVENIQYF.

Notes on this clone: Other DNA sequences in the sample encode the same CDR3. The chain joins TRBV18 to TRBJ2-7, with D tentatively TRBD1 or TRBD2 (5 bases each). This CDR3 region has 15 residues. V lost 0 bases to trimming and J lost 0 bases, with 9 bases between them. Germline V gene data show CDR1 as KGHSH and CDR2 as LQKENI. CDR3 nucleotide sequence: TGTGCCAGCTCACCACCGGCAGGGAGCTCCTACGAGCAGTACTTC. It codes for CASSPPAGSSYEQYF. Full variable domain (remainder filled in from reference TRBV18 and TRBJ2-7): NAGVMQNPRHLVRRRGQEARLRCSPMKGHSHVYWYRQLPEEGLKFMVYLQKENIIDESGMPKERFSAEFPKEGPSILRIQQVVRGDSAAYFCASSPPAGSSYEQYFGPGTRLTVT.

This clone was seen a single time. The V call is TRBV2, the J call TRBJ2-1; 14 bases align to TRBD2. CDR1 SNHLY and CDR2 FYNNEI come from the germline V gene. This CDR3 is 15 amino acids long. The V and J ends lost 5 bases and 7 bases, in that order; junction bases with no gene match: 4. In DNA, the CDR3 is TGTGCCAGCAGTAGGGGACTAGCGGGAGTTAATGAGCAGTTCTTC. This codes for CASSRGLAGVNEQFF.

This sequence joins TRBV19 and TRBJ1-2; D not resolved. The germline CDR1 and CDR2 sequences are LNHDA and SQIVND (reference sequence). This CDR3 contains 13 residues. The V and J ends lost 6 bases and 3 bases respectively, with 11 bases between them. The CDR3 coding sequence is TGTGCCAGTAGGTTACAGCTGGACTATGGCTACACCTTC. It yields the protein CASRLQLDYGYTF. Supplemented by reference TRBV19 and TRBJ1-2, the full variable domain reads DGGITQSPKYLFRKEGQNVTLSCEQNLNHDAMYWYRQDPGQGLRLIYYSQIVNDFQKGDIAEGYSVSREKKESFPLTVTSAQKNPTAFYLCASRLQLDYGYTFGSGTRLTVV.

The chain employs TRBV19 and TRBJ1-2; D not resolved. The CDR3 consists of 13 residues. Germline CDR1 and CDR2: LNHDA and SQIVND (reference sequence). V was shortened by 8 bases and J by 4 bases, with 14 bases between the two germline ends. The CDR3 loop reads CASSFQAGYGYTF. The CDR3 DNA is TGTGCCAGTTCCTTTCAGGCGGGCTATGGCTACACCTTC.

This chain joins TRBV5-1 and TRBJ2-6; tentatively, D is TRBD1 (6 bases). In germline, CDR1 is SGHRS, CDR2 YFSETQ. The CDR3 sequence is 15 residues long. V was cut by 4 bases and J by 0 bases, with 8 bases left in between. CDR3 protein: CASSQGNSGANVLTF. The CDR3 DNA is TGCGCCAGCAGCCAGGGGAACTCTGGGGCCAACGTCCTGACTTTC. Using reference TRBV5-1 and TRBJ2-6 for the parts outside the CDR3, the full variable domain is KAGVTQTPRYLIKTRGQQVTLSCSPISGHRSVSWYQQTPGQGLQFLFEYFSETQRNKGNFPGRFSGRQFSNSRSEMNVSTLELGDSALYLCASSQGNSGANVLTFGAGSRLTVL.

The CDR3 is CASSPRSGPDTQYF. The CDR3 DNA reads TGTGCCAGCAGTCCCCGGAGTGGGCCAGATACGCAGTATTTT. The chain recombines TRBV27 with TRBJ2-3; no firm D call. This CDR3 spans 14 amino acids. Germline CDR1 is MNHEY and CDR2 is SMNVEV (reference sequence). V lost 5 bases, J lost 4 bases, and 13 bases lay in between.

The rearrangement uses TRBV7-6 and TRBJ2-1; a possible D gene is TRBD1 (5 bases). The CDR3 length is 16 residues. The germline V gene encodes CDR1 SGHVS and CDR2 FNYEAQ. V lost 3 bases and J lost 0, with 12 bases in between. CDR3 residues: CASSFPRQGSYNEQFF. The CDR3 DNA reads as TGTGCCAGCAGCTTCCCGCGGCAGGGCTCCTACAATGAGCAGTTCTTC.

J is TRBJ1-2 and V is TRBV30; D not certain. The CDR3 is 12 residues long. The V end was cut by 0 bases, the J end by 7 bases, with 9 bases between. Germline lookup yields CDR1 GTSNPN and CDR2 SVGIG (reference sequence). The CDR3: CAWSVSRAGYTF. CDR3 nucleotide sequence: TGTGCCTGGAGTGTCTCAAGGGCTGGCTACACCTTC.

This chain joins TRBV21-1 and TRBJ2-1. TRBV21-1 is a listed pseudogene. This CDR3 spans 16 amino acids. The CDR3 nucleotides read TGTGCCAGCAGCACCGGGACCCCGACTCCCTACAATGAGCAGTTCTTC. Its translation is CASSTGTPTPYNEQFF.

The chain recombines TRBV4-2 with TRBJ2-1; 8 positions agree with TRBD2. J gave up 4 bases and V 0 bases, and 8 bases lay outside the gene matches. Germline assignment: CDR1 LGHNA and CDR2 YNFKEQ. CDR3 length equals 17 residues. The CDR3 DNA sequence: TGTGCCAGCAGCCAAGACGGGACTAGAGGAATTTACAATGAGCAGTTCTTC. Translated: CASSQDGTRGIYNEQFF.

CDR3: CASSLEALPQEQFF. As DNA, the CDR3 is TGCGCCAGCAGCTTGGAAGCGTTACCCCAGGAGCAGTTCTTC. The rearrangement joins TRBV5-1 to TRBJ2-1; D is unclear. This CDR3 comprises 14 residues. Germline V gene lookup returns CDR1 SGHRS and CDR2 YFSETQ. Trimming cost V 0 bases and J 10 bases, with 14 bases left between them.

The rearrangement uses TRBV29-1 and TRBJ1-5; D may be TRBD1 (6 bases). The CDR3 is 13 residues long. Trimming pared 2 bases from V and 5 bases from J, leaving 10 bases between. The germline CDR1 and CDR2 sequences are SQVTM and ANQGSEA. The CDR3 DNA reads TGCAGCGTTGAATTAGGGGGGGATCAGCCCCAGCATTTT. This sequence encodes CSVELGGDQPQHF.